This record looks at one T cell receptor (beta chain) sequence and its context. Its target is not known. Germline CDR1 MNHEY, CDR2 SVGAGI. Trimming cost V 6 bases and J 2 bases; bases outside gene matches: 6. The CDR3 loop spans 14 amino acids. The data are from a study of cytomegalovirus exposure and HLA in healthy donors. Looking at the study overall: Caucasian-associated ancestry cluster membership applied to 75% to 85% of several hundred genotyped donors.

Study-level findings and limits: A later analysis found that most CMV-associated TCR beta chains appeared HLA-restricted.

It was with 60 Vbeta and 13 Jbeta primers that the PCR ran. Using immunoSEQ multiplex PCR, the repertoire was profiled, and TCRdb retains in-frame clones only, with some absent. Its listing shows around 140,000 clones. This receptor was identified in a male donor in good health and CMV-seronegative. Sequencing input: PBMCs. The chain recombines TRBV6-5 with TRBJ1-1, with 7 nucleotides matching TRBD1. CDR3 in DNA: TGTGCCAGCAGGACCGGGACAGTTAACACTGAAGCTTTCTTT. Translating gives CASRTGTVNTEAFF.